A selection of T cell receptor beta chains follows, all from one sample in a study of blood T cell repertoires in COVID-19. Measured with immunoSEQ multiplex PCR; TCRdb has only the in-frame clones, and not every one. This sample has about 220,000 clones; 70% to 85% occur once, and the top ten carry about 1.3%. The sequenced sample was PBMCs or T cells enriched from blood (not recorded which). The receptors were gathered from a woman aged 40 to 50 with acute COVID-19. The CDR3 runs from the conserved cysteine through the conserved F or W.

V gene	CDR3 protein
TRBV11-3	CASSLRGQGFNEQFF
TRBV6-1	CASSEAPLDNSPLHF
TRBV7-2	CASSVHKEAFF
TRBV11-1	CASSLSGGNLQETQYF
TRBV4-2	CASSRAGGVGDTQYF
TRBV18	CASSPGQVSFNYGYTF
TRBV27	CASSPPLGVAATYEQYF
TRBV19	CASREGLMANQPQHF
TRBV11-3	CASKVLVRPGVGWMNTEAFF
TRBV7-2	CASSSAPGQGSPLHF
TRBV4-1	CASSQGTGSPYNEQFF
TRBV12-1	CASSFDLRVSGYTF
TRBV28	CASSPTGFTEAFF
TRBV5-1	CASSGVGSDTQYF
TRBV5-1	CASSLRRGAYEQYF
TRBV5-1	CASSSGGGSYNSPLHF
TRBV4-2	CASSQSTRDSYEQYF
TRBV5-5	CASSWGTVRVAYEQYF
TRBV6-5	CASSYLAANYGYTF
TRBV5-1	CASSPSGRMREQFF
TRBV7-2	CASSLVAGGQSYGYTF
TRBV7-8	CASSSFFGGHGINEQFF
TRBV10-3	CAITAEASSYNEQFF
TRBV19	CASTQDSPTEAFF
TRBV2	CASSERMGFSYEQYF
TRBV6-1	CASSEAYRASGYGYTF
TRBV5-1	CASSLGTSAGELFF
TRBV7-6	CASSLVSPARLPHYEQYF
TRBV19	CASTSGGRSYNEQFF
TRBV20-1	CSASSPQTGVVETQYF
TRBV19	CASRLGQEGRTPLHF
TRBV12-5	CASATSWTSGVRGEQFF
TRBV18	CASSPLSQDYGYTF
TRBV18	CASSPRDSPYGYTF
TRBV30	CAWSGGPLNTEAFF
TRBV28	CASSFSSTRRTGELFF
TRBV21-1	CASSKVMGDATNEKLFF
TRBV11-2	CASSLTLRDYYNEQFF
TRBV7-8	CASSLGEAGGYTF
TRBV25-1	CASSEGLAYNEQFF
TRBV28	CASSPPGGVSYEQYF
TRBV12-3/TRBV12-4	CASSPGQYGYTF
TRBV4-1	CASSPSGTSYNEQFF
TRBV27	CASSLWFSVKDYNEQFF
TRBV18	CASSPRELAGGPEQYF
TRBV9	CASSSHGTGQETQYF